In its sample, the clone carrying this T cell receptor (beta chain) was seen once. The sample comes from a study of shared clonotypes between healthy human individuals. Trimming removed 6 bases from V and 0 bases from J, with 9 bases in between. CDR1 and CDR2 (germline): MDHEN, SYDVKM. CDR3 length equals 14 residues. Only in-frame clones appear in the TCRdb table, and some are missing; sequencing was by immunoSEQ multiplex PCR. The sample carries approximately 2.1 million clones, 93% recorded once. This rearrangement joins TRBV28 to TRBJ1-3; D perhaps matches TRBD1 (5 bases). Specimen: naive CD4+ T cells from PBMCs. Subset indicated: CD45RA+ positively selected. The receptor was isolated from a man aged 18 to 30 in good health. Some clones in this sample may be carry-over from other donors' samples. The CDR3 loop reads CASRPTASGNTIYF. As DNA, the CDR3 is TGTGCCAGCAGGCCGACAGCCTCTGGAAACACCATATATTTT.